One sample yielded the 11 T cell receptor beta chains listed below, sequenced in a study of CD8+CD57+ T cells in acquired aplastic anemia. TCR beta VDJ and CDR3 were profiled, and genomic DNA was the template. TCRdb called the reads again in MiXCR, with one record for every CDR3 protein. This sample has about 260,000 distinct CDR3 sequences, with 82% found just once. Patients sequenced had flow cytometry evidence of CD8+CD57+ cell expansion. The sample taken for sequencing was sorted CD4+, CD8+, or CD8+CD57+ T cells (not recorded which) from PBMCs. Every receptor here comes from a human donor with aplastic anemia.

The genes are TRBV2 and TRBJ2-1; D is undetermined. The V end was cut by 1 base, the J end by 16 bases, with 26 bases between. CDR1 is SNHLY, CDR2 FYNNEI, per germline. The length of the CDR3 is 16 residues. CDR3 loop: CASSEEGGSAHDQYFF. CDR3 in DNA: TGTGCCAGCAGTGAAGAGGGCGGAAGCGCCCACGATCAGTACTTCTTC.

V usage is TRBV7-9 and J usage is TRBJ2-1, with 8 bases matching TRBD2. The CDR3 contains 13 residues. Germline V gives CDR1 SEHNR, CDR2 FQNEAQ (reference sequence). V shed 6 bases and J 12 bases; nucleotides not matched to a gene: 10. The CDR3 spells CASSFGGSGGQFF. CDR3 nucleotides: TGTGCCAGCAGTTTTGGGGGGAGCGGGGGGCAGTTCTTC.

CDR3 coding DNA: TGTGCCAGCAGCGCTCGACCGGATGGCTACACCTTC. Protein product: CASSARPDGYTF. The V call is TRBV2, the J call TRBJ1-2; D gene unclear. Trimming removed 6 bases from V and 6 bases from J, with 11 bases in between. The V gene's germline CDR1 is SNHLY and CDR2 FYNNEI. CDR3 length equals 12 residues.

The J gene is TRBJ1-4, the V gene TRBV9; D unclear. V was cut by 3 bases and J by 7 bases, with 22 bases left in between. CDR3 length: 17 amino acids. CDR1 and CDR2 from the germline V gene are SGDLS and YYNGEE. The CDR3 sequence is CASSEWSDTQFIEKLFF. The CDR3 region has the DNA TGTGCCAGCAGCGAGTGGTCAGATACGCAGTTTATTGAAAAACTGTTTTTT.

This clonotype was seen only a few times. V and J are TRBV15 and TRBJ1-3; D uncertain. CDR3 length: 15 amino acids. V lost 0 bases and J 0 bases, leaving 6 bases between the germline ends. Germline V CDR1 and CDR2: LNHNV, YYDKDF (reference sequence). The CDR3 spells CATSRDLFSGNTIYF. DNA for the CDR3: TGTGCCACCAGCAGAGACCTTTTCTCTGGAAACACCATATATTTT.

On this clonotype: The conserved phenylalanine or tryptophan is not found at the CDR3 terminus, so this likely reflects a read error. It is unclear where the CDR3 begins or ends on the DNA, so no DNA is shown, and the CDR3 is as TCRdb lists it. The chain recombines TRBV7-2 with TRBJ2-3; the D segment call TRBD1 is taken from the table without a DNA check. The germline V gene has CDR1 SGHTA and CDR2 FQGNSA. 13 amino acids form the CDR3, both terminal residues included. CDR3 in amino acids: CASGDGGTGTLSS.

The CDR3 here is CATSRESGANTGELFF. CDR3 coding DNA: TGTGCCACCAGCAGGGAGAGTGGAGCGAACACCGGGGAGCTGTTTTTT. This chain joins TRBV15 and TRBJ2-2; D is ambiguous. V lost 3 bases, J lost 0 bases, and 11 bases lay in between. Per germline, CDR1 LNHNV and CDR2 YYDKDF (reference sequence). The CDR3 runs to 16 residues.

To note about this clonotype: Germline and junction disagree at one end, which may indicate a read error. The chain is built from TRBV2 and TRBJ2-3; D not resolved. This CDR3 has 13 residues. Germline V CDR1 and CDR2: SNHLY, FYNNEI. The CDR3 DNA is TGTGCCAGCAGCGACGGGTGCACAGATACGCAATATTTT. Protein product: CASSDGCTDTQYF.

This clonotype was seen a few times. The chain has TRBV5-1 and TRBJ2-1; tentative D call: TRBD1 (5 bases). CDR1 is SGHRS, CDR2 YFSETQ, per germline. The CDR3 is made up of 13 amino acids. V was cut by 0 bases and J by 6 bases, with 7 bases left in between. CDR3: CASSLGQPNEQFF. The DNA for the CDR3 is TGCGCCAGCAGCTTGGGACAGCCCAATGAGCAGTTCTTC.

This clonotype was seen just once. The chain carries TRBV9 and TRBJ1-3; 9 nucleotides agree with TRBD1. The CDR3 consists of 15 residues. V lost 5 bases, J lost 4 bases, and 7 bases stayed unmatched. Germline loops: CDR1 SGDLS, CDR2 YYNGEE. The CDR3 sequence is CASSPGTGWGNTIYF. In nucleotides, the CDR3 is TGTGCCAGCAGTCCAGGGACAGGGTGGGGAAACACCATATATTTT.

CDR3 amino acids: CASSSVPGELTRRGELFF. As DNA, the CDR3 is TGTGCCAGCAGCTCAGTACCCGGGGAGCTGACCAGAAGAGGGGAGCTGTTTTTT. V is TRBV7-9 and J is TRBJ2-2; D possibly corresponds to TRBD2 (5 bases). CDR3 length equals 18 residues. Per the germline V gene, CDR1 is SEHNR and CDR2 is FQNEAQ (reference sequence). The V end was cut by 4 bases, the J end by 8 bases, with 26 bases between.